Following are 11 T cell receptor beta chains from one sample sequenced in a study of cytomegalovirus exposure and HLA in healthy donors. The assay was immunoSEQ multiplex PCR, and TCRdb's table has in-frame clones only and misses some. Among 100,000 to 150,000 clones listed, about 96% were seen once. The sample was PBMCs. The receptors stem from a man aged 18-30 years in good health and CMV-seronegative.

The chain combines TRBV4-2 with TRBJ2-7; D uncertain. The CDR3 covers 13 residues. Germline CDR1 is LGHNA and CDR2 is YNFKEQ. V gave up 1 base and J gave up 9 bases, with 13 bases separating them. The CDR3 DNA follows: TGTGCCAGCAGCCAAGTTGGAGACTCCAGGCAGTACTTC. Its protein product is CASSQVGDSRQYF.

The chain employs TRBV9 and TRBJ2-3; 9 nucleotides match TRBD2. Germline CDR1 SGDLS, CDR2 YYNGEE. Germline trimming cut 0 bases from V and 2 bases from J; bases unmatched to any gene: 1. The CDR3 length is 15 residues. CDR3 nucleotide sequence: TGTGCCAGCAGCGTAGGACTAGCGGTCACAGATACGCAGTATTTT. Translating gives CASSVGLAVTDTQYF.

V and J are TRBV6-6 and TRBJ2-1; 9 bases fit TRBD1. Germline CDR1 and CDR2: MNHNY and SVGAGI (reference sequence). Losses at the gene ends were 6 bases for V and 7 bases for J; bases not matched to a gene: 10. The CDR3 covers 15 residues. The CDR3 here is CASSLGQGGLNEQFF. The CDR3 coding sequence is TGTGCCAGCAGCTTGGGACAGGGCGGGTTGAATGAGCAGTTCTTC.

In its sample, this clone was seen once. This same CDR3 is encoded by further DNA sequences in the sample. The V and J genes are TRBV30 and TRBJ1-2, with a tentative D call TRBD1 (6 bases). Germline lookup yields CDR1 GTSNPN and CDR2 SVGIG (reference sequence). The CDR3 is made up of 13 amino acids. V lost 0 bases and J lost 5, with 10 bases in between. CDR3: CAWSVQGGYGYTF. DNA for the CDR3: TGTGCCTGGAGTGTACAGGGAGGGTATGGCTACACCTTC.

This chain links TRBV7-2 with TRBJ2-2; possible D gene TRBD2, 6 bases. The V gene lost 1 base and the J gene lost 1 base, with 10 bases spanning the gap. CDR1 is SGHTA, CDR2 FQGNSA, per germline. CDR3 length equals 16 residues. For the CDR3, the DNA is TGTGCCAGCAGCTTAGTGGGCGGGAAGAACACCGGGGAGCTGTTTTTT. Translating it yields CASSLVGGKNTGELFF.

The gene calls are TRBV7-8 and TRBJ2-7, with D unclear. Germline values: CDR1 SGHVS, CDR2 FQNEAQ. The CDR3 is 15 residues long. Deletions cut 1 base from V and 0 bases from J, with 10 bases between. The CDR3 coding sequence is TGTGCCAGCAGCTTAGGGCGGAGCAGCTCCTACGAGCAGTACTTC. Translated: CASSLGRSSSYEQYF.

The chain links TRBV7-8 to TRBJ1-5; no clear D gene. The germline CDR1 and CDR2 sequences are SGHVS and FQNEAQ. The CDR3 runs to 15 residues. Deletions cut 4 bases from V and 6 bases from J, with 16 bases between. CDR3 in amino acids: CASSSLGFVGQPQHF. Written as DNA, the CDR3 is TGTGCCAGCAGCTCCCTGGGCTTCGTGGGTCAGCCCCAGCATTTT.

J is TRBJ1-1 and V is TRBV19, with 8 bases aligning to TRBD1. Germline CDR1 reads LNHDA; CDR2 reads SQIVND (reference sequence). This CDR3 is 13 amino acids long. The V gene end was trimmed by 4 bases and the J gene end by 3 bases; junction bases not matched to a gene: 1. DNA of the CDR3: TGTGCCAGTAGTACACAGGGGGACACTGAAGCTTTCTTT. Translation gives CASSTQGDTEAFF.

The chain uses TRBV6-6 and TRBJ2-7; tentative D call: TRBD2 (6 bases). This CDR3 is built from 16 residues. Germline CDR1 is MNHNY and CDR2 is SVGAGI (reference sequence). V lost 4 bases to trimming and J lost 4 bases, with 20 bases between them. CDR3 in amino acids: CASSSSGTLPVYEQYF. CDR3 in DNA: TGTGCCAGCAGTTCCTCAGGGACTCTCCCGGTATACGAGCAGTACTTC.

This clone was seen only once. The chain carries TRBV4-1 and TRBJ2-1, with 7 bases fitting TRBD2. The V segment lost 0 bases and the J segment 4 bases; nucleotides outside the gene matches: 6. The CDR3 loop spans 16 amino acids. Germline loops: CDR1 MGHRA, CDR2 YSYEKL. The CDR3 here is CASSQEWASGYNEQFF. As DNA, the CDR3 is TGCGCCAGCAGCCAAGAATGGGCTAGCGGTTACAATGAGCAGTTCTTC.

This rearrangement joins TRBV7-9 to TRBJ2-7; TRBD1 matches 8 bases. Trimming removed 1 base from V and 7 bases from J; junction bases left unmatched: 6. The CDR3 extends over 14 amino acids. Germline values: CDR1 SEHNR, CDR2 FQNEAQ (reference sequence). CDR3 DNA sequence: TGTGCCAGCAGCTTAGGGGGACAGGTAAAGGAGCAGTACTTC. As protein: CASSLGGQVKEQYF.